This is a list of T cell receptor beta chains from one sample in a study of T-cell memory formation after mild COVID-19. Each CDR3 protein is one row after TCRdb ran MiXCR on the 5' RACE reads. The sample carries 190,000 or so distinct CDR3 sequences, 20% to 25% recorded once. The material sequenced was PBMCs or a T cell subset sorted from them (not recorded which). The source is an adult woman who had mild COVID-19 (a few samples of this study predate the infection). Cell type and time point are not known. Each CDR3 is given with its conserved first and last residue. The D gene is left open where the match is weak. The size of a clone is reported for some rows only, either as once, few or many, or as a class for expanded clones.

size,J,V,D,DNA,CDR3
many,TRBJ2-5,TRBV3-1,-,TGTGCCAGCAGCCAAGATGGGGGCGGTGGGGCGGAGACCCAGTACTTC,CASSQDGGGGAETQYF
many,TRBJ1-5,TRBV7-9,-,TGTGCCAGCAGCTTAGCGCACGGAAATCAGCCCCAGCATTTT,CASSLAHGNQPQHF
few,TRBJ2-5,TRBV4-1,TRBD2,TGCGCCAGCAGCCAAGGAGGCGGGGGGGCCAAAGAGACCCAGTACTTC,CASSQGGGGAKETQYF
few,TRBJ2-7,TRBV11-2,-,TGTGCCAGCAGCTTGAGTGAAGCTTACGAGCAGTACTTC,CASSLSEAYEQYF
few,TRBJ2-1,TRBV12-3/TRBV12-4,-,TGTGCCAGCCGACACCTTAGCTCCTACAATGAGCAGTTCTTC,CASRHLSSYNEQFF
-,TRBJ1-1,TRBV5-1,-,TGCGCCAGCAGCTTGGCGTGGGACCTGAACACTGAAGCTTTCTTT,CASSLAWDLNTEAFF
-,TRBJ1-1,TRBV5-1,TRBD1,TGCGCCAGCAGCTTCGGGACAGGGTATTCAGACACTGAAGCTTTCTTT,CASSFGTGYSDTEAFF
-,TRBJ2-6,TRBV11-3,TRBD1,TGTGCCAGCAGCTTAGGACAGGGGTACTCCTCTGGGGCCAACGTCCTGACTTTC,CASSLGQGYSSGANVLTF
few,TRBJ1-5,TRBV5-5,TRBD1,TGTGCCAGCAGCTTGACAGGGGATCTACAGCCCCAGCATTTT,CASSLTGDLQPQHF
-,TRBJ2-7,TRBV5-1,TRBD2,TGCGCCAGCAGCTCCCTCGGCGGGGGATACGAGCAGTACTTC,CASSSLGGGYEQYF
-,TRBJ2-5,TRBV11-2,-,TGTGCCAGCAGCTTAGACCCCAACCTTCAAGGGGAGACCCAGTACTTC,CASSLDPNLQGETQYF
-,TRBJ2-5,TRBV6-1,-,TGTGCCAGCAGTGGGTTGGTGGAGAGGGAGACCCAGTACTTC,CASSGLVERETQYF
-,TRBJ2-7,TRBV7-2,-,TGTGCCAGCAGCTTATTACCCCCGGAGCAGTACTTC,CASSLLPPEQYF
-,TRBJ2-7,TRBV6-2/TRBV6-3,TRBD1,TGTGCCAGCAGTTACTCAATACGGACAGGGGATGACGAGCAGTACTTC,CASSYSIRTGDDEQYF
-,TRBJ1-2,TRBV12-3/TRBV12-4,-,TGTGCCAGCAGTTTCGAGGGCGCCTATGGCTACACCTTC,CASSFEGAYGYTF
many,TRBJ1-1,TRBV4-1,-,TGCGCCAGCAGCCAAGTAGCGGGCGGCACTGAAGCTTTCTTT,CASSQVAGGTEAFF
few,TRBJ2-1,TRBV27,-,TGTGCCAGCAGTCCGTTGGGCTCGAACAATGAGCAGTTCTTC,CASSPLGSNNEQFF
few,TRBJ2-7,TRBV13,-,TGTGCCAGCAGCTTAGGAGGGTTGTGGGGGCGCGAGCAGTACTTC,CASSLGGLWGREQYF
few,TRBJ2-7,TRBV7-2,-,TGTGCCAGCAGCTTCAACGGGCCCCCCTATTACGAGCAGTACTTC,CASSFNGPPYYEQYF
few,TRBJ2-1,TRBV11-3,TRBD2,TGTGCCAGCAGCTCGGGGGGGACTTCTAATGAGCAGTTCTTC,CASSSGGTSNEQFF
few,TRBJ1-4,TRBV12-3/TRBV12-4,-,TGTGCCAGCAGTCCCCCATACGATGAAAAACTGTTTTTT,CASSPPYDEKLFF
few,TRBJ2-3,TRBV6-5,-,TGTGCCAGCAGAACACATGCTACGCAGTATTTT,CASRTHATQYF
-,TRBJ1-2,TRBV4-1,-,TGCGCCAGCAGCCAAGGGATTGTGATAGTCAATTATGGCTACACCTTC,CASSQGIVIVNYGYTF
-,TRBJ1-2,TRBV9,TRBD1,TGTGCCAGCAGCGTAGATCCGGGACAGGGCAACTATGGCTACACCTTC,CASSVDPGQGNYGYTF
-,TRBJ1-5,TRBV18,TRBD1,TGTGCCAGCTCACTCTCGACAGGGCATCAGCCCCAGCATTTT,CASSLSTGHQPQHF
-,TRBJ1-1,TRBV27,-,TGTGCCAGCCCCGAAGGGGAAGCTTTCTTT,CASPEGEAFF
-,TRBJ2-1,TRBV7-6,TRBD1,TGTGCCAGCAGACAGACTCCGGGACAGGGATCCCACAATGAGCAGTTCTTC,CASRQTPGQGSHNEQFF
-,TRBJ1-2,TRBV7-2,-,TGTGCCCTTTTGAGGGGGGGGAACTTTTATGGCTACACCTTC,CALLRGGNFYGYTF
few,TRBJ2-7,TRBV27,-,TGTGCCAGCAAAGGGTTCTACGAGCAGTACTTC,CASKGFYEQYF
few,TRBJ2-1,TRBV7-3,TRBD1,TGTGCCAGCAGCTTAGGCAGGGGGAATGGGCAGTTCTTC,CASSLGRGNGQFF
-,TRBJ1-2,TRBV15,TRBD1,TGTGCCACCAGCAGGGGGACAGGGGGCTTCTATGGCTACACCTTC,CATSRGTGGFYGYTF
-,TRBJ2-1,TRBV30,-,TGTGCCTGGGCTGTCCGAGGAGGGCTAAATGAGCAGTTCTTC,CAWAVRGGLNEQFF
-,TRBJ1-3,TRBV7-9,-,TGTGCCAGCAGCTTAGTAGGGAGGGCCGGAAACACCATATATTTT,CASSLVGRAGNTIYF